Listed here is a single TCR beta chain. There is no known antigen for this receptor. Within one base of it there is no much larger clone, and no base qualities were kept. This specimen comes from a study of blood T cells in healthy people across ages (dated by TCRdb to the mid-2010s). General notes on the study: In model experiments, roughly one uniquely barcoded TCR beta cDNA molecule per two T cells was captured by template switching. To track age-related changes in TCR beta repertoire diversity, the study relied on deep sequencing normalized with unique cDNA molecular identifiers. The donors were split into four age groups: young (average around 15 years), middle-aged (39), aged (more than 60) and long-lived (roughly 80). To avoid experimental bias, donors of different ages were distributed randomly across sequencing lanes. Using the same blood draw, the study looked at two additional independent replicas of 1 million unique cDNA reads for two donors, one aged 18 to 30 and the other aged 80 or older.

Donors were under 40 systemically healthy Caucasian individuals from Russia aged 6 to 90 years. Around 10 milliliters of peripheral blood were collected from each donor into EDTA-treated Vacutainer tubes. Ficoll-Paque density-gradient centrifugation was used to isolate PBMCs, with at least 6 million per sample. Total RNA, at least 5 micrograms per sample, was extracted from PBMCs with Trizol reagent. The percentages of naive CD45RAhigh/CD27high T cells were determined by flow cytometry on a PBMC aliquot from every donor. Receptors were amplified or captured by 5' RACE. Instrument used: Illumina HiSeq 2500. The second PCR ran for roughly 7 to 12 cycles and used a J-beta primer mix along with a sample-barcoded 5' primer. Each TCR beta cDNA molecule received a unique molecular identifier from a template-switch 5' adaptor carrying 12 random nucleotides. Each sample yielded at least 2.5 million CDR3-containing paired-end reads. All of the RNA was converted into first-strand cDNA using the Mint cDNA synthesis kit, with a TRBC-specific oligonucleotide serving as the primer. Following uracil-DNA glycosylase treatment, a first 18-cycle PCR with universal primers M1SS and BC2_uni_R was performed on all cDNA. The authors' pipeline ran thus. Normalization of each sample was performed by random selection of 1 million high-quality reads, each carrying a distinct molecular identifier. Reads sharing molecular identifiers were discarded rather than binned into consensus sequences. MiTCR, run with a Q25 quality threshold and the strictest error-elimination algorithm, handled CDR3 identification, clonotype clustering and error correction. A nonparametric unseen species model using Euler transformation provided a lower-bound estimate of total TCR beta diversity. Starting from the raw public reads, TCRdb applied fastp trimming at Q25, assembled clones with MiXCR and retained in-frame beta chains. Each record represents a unique CDR3 protein, reported with the most common genes and DNA among its rows. The authors' filters were not applied to this entry. In this sample the table shows 1.4 million or so distinct CDR3 sequences, under 55% of which occur a single time. The leading ten clones occupy just over 4% of the sample.

The study at large found these results: The long-lived group showed more naive CD4+ T cells, fewer expanded clones and increased TCR diversity than the aged group, suggesting age selection. Because the CMV infection status of the donors was unknown, age-related changes in expanded clonotypes may potentially have been confounded. Observed TCR beta diversity per million T cells fell roughly linearly with age, and a significant reduction was already apparent by age around 40. Bulk unsorted PBMC profiling prevented conclusive comparison of naive and antigen-experienced compartments. Observed TCR beta diversity correlated strongly with the percentage of naive T cells measured by flow cytometry. Estimates of total diversity based on one million sequenced T cells were considered lower bounds and underestimates.

The receptor was derived from a woman between 18 and 29 years old in good health. Material: blood.

The CDR3 corresponds to CSANVRGQYNEQFF. The nucleotides read TGCAGTGCTAATGTCCGGGGGCAGTACAATGAGCAGTTCTTC. The rearranged chain carries TRBV20-1 and TRBJ2-1; the D region is possibly TRBD1 or TRBD2, each matching across 6 bases. Relative to germline, V is 4 bases shorter and J is 4 bases shorter, with 14 bases between their ends. The germline V gene (reference sequence) yields DFQATT for CDR1 and SNEGSKA for CDR2. From cysteine to phenylalanine, the CDR3 is 14 amino acids long. The DNA shown is the 42-base CDR3, in frame from base 1.